A single sample is the source of the 6 T cell receptor beta chains below, sequenced in a study of blood T cell repertoires in COVID-19. The method was immunoSEQ multiplex PCR; TCRdb's version includes in-frame clones alone and lacks a portion of them. Of about 120,000 clones detected, more than 60% appear once; the ten largest clones hold about 2.5%. Specimen: peripheral blood. Receptor source: a man in his 70s with acute or convalescent COVID-19.

The rearrangement uses TRBV7-3 and TRBJ2-1, with 7 bases fitting TRBD2. This CDR3 contains 15 residues. V gave up 2 bases and J gave up 8 bases; unmatched junction bases: 9. Germline CDR1 reads SGHTA; CDR2 reads FQGTGA. CDR3 protein: CASSLLSTSFDEQFF. CDR3 nucleotides: TGTGCCAGCAGCTTACTTTCGACTAGCTTCGATGAGCAGTTCTTC. Supplemented by reference TRBV7-3 and TRBJ2-1, the full variable domain reads GAGVSQTPSNKVTEKGKYVELRCDPISGHTALYWYRQSLGQGPEFLIYFQGTGAADDSGLPNDRFFAVRPEGSVSTLKIQRTERGDSAVYLCASSLLSTSFDEQFFGPGTRLTVL.

This chain uses TRBV14 with TRBJ1-5; maybe TRBD1 (6 bases). V was trimmed by 1 base and J by 4 bases, leaving 11 bases between them. The germline gives CDR1 SGHDN, CDR2 FVKESK. The CDR3 loop spans 15 amino acids. The CDR3 DNA follows: TGTGCCAGCAGCCAAGTCTGTCAGGGGAATCAGCCCCAGCATTTT. Residues: CASSQVCQGNQPQHF.

The V and J genes are TRBV11-3 and TRBJ2-1, with 12 bases fitting TRBD2. Germline V gene sequence: CDR1 SGHNT, CDR2 YENEEA. The ends lost 4 bases at V and 4 bases at J; junction bases unmatched: 2. This CDR3 comprises 15 residues. CDR3 nucleotides: TGTGCCAGCAGCTCGACTAGCGGGGGATACAATGAGCAGTTCTTC. It yields the protein CASSSTSGGYNEQFF.

V usage is TRBV6-1 and J usage is TRBJ2-2; D may be TRBD1 (6 bases). The CDR3 totals 14 residues. Looked up from germline, CDR1 is MNHNS and CDR2 is SASEGT. V dropped 0 bases and J dropped 6 bases, with 8 bases sitting between them. The CDR3 region has the DNA TGTGCCAGCAGTGAAGCCAGGGGTTCCGGGGAGCTGTTTTTT. This codes for CASSEARGSGELFF.

J is TRBJ1-5 and V is TRBV19; 10 nucleotides match TRBD1. Germline CDR1 LNHDA, CDR2 SQIVND (reference sequence). This CDR3 has 15 amino acids. The trim removed 7 bases at V and 7 bases at J, leaving 10 bases unmatched. CDR3 bases: TGTGCCAGTATCCGGACAGGGGGAGTAGGGCAGCCCCAGCATTTT. Its protein is CASIRTGGVGQPQHF. Based on the CDR3 plus reference TRBV19 and TRBJ1-5, the full variable domain is DGGITQSPKYLFRKEGQNVTLSCEQNLNHDAMYWYRQDPGQGLRLIYYSQIVNDFQKGDIAEGYSVSREKKESFPLTVTSAQKNPTAFYLCASIRTGGVGQPQHFGDGTRLSIL.

This clone showed up just a few times. The chain carries TRBV19 and TRBJ1-6, with TRBD1 identical over 8 bases. Germline assignment: CDR1 LNHDA and CDR2 SQIVND (reference sequence). CDR3 size: 13 residues. V was pared by 8 bases and J by 10 bases, with 7 bases of the junction left unmatched. The CDR3 region has the DNA TGTGCCAGTTCCGACAGGGGACACTCACCCCTCCACTTT. It specifies CASSDRGHSPLHF.